This T cell receptor (beta chain) came from a study of tissue T cells after allogeneic stem cell transplantation (dated 2022 in TCRdb). In the study overall: TCR beta repertoires were profiled across many tissues obtained from research autopsies of patients with and without GVHD, as well as in mouse models of GVHD. The human arm was conducted as a prospective observational study, and neither blinding nor randomization was performed.

What the study reported, not specific to this receptor: In both patients and mice, T cells from blood and spleen picked up only a limited part of the TCR repertoire that was detected in tissues. Within patients, how anatomically similar tissues were was a major factor shaping TCR repertoire composition, regardless of disease or transplant status. Only a few T cell clones appeared in more than one patient, yet motif-based clustering showed tissue-specific repertoire signatures that were shared between patients. The study did not establish which tissue TCRs were alloreactive or antigen-specific, and some clones may have been host cells that persisted. Sampling depth was acknowledged as a limitation, and the patient cohort was both small and clinically heterogeneous.

Library generation was performed with the immunoSEQ multiplex PCR assay. Adaptive Biotechnologies performed TCRbeta CDR3 sequencing at survey depth and reported CDR3 sequences, V/J genes, productive frequency, and template counts. Amplification of TCR beta CDR3 regions was performed from genomic DNA rather than from RNA. On the study's bioinformatics: Pairwise repertoire overlap between tissues was quantified with Jensen-Shannon divergence, where 1 means complete divergence and 0 identical. Tissues were clustered by single-linkage agglomerative hierarchical clustering of pairwise JSD values and displayed as dendrograms. GLIPH2 was run on all patient samples with simulation_depth 1000, kmer_min_depth 3 and cdr3_length_cutoff 8, and groups with more than two unique CDR3s were retained. In a standardized tissue-overlap score, Jaccard GLIPH-group overlap across patients was extrapolated to a standard repertoire size of 1000 clones. Linear mixed-effect models, with tissue as a fixed effect and individual as a random effect, were used to test how diversity related to clinical or experimental variables. Held by TCRdb, this immuneACCESS table contains in-frame sequences only and omits some clones. Under half of the omission traces to an unresolved V gene where checked; the cause of the rest is unknown. V and J calls plus clone size are reproduced from that table; the DNA served to infer D and trimming. The sample contains some 22,000 clones, almost 70% of them found a single time. In total, the top ten clones hold 0.41% of the sample.

Turning to this clone: Which antigen it targets is not known. The gene nomenclature and germline references here are murine. Read sequence stops 1 residue before the CDR3 end, and the germline J gene provides the missing end.

CDR1 and CDR2, looked up from the germline V gene, are GFQATS and STVNSAI. The germline V end is reduced by 5 bases and the J end by 0 bases; junction bases left unmatched: 4. There are 13 amino acids in the CDR3, from cysteine to phenylalanine inclusive. Sequencing covers 36 bases of the CDR3, shown here with the frame starting at base 1. This TCR came from a female BALB/c mouse in good health. This strain has the MHC haplotype H2-d. The chain couples TRBV20 to TRBJ2-7; 7 bases in the middle match TRBD1. Sequences were obtained from blood. CDR3 protein: CGAAGQSSYEQYF. CDR3 DNA, as far as it was read: TGTGGTGCTGCGGGACAGAGCTCCTATGAACAGTAC.